Presented here are 18 T cell receptor beta chains from one specimen sequenced in a study of CD8+ T cells in alopecia areata. Regarding treatment: oral pan-JAK inhibitor, 5-10 mg twice daily. TCR sequencing used cDNA made by reverse transcription of extracted RNA. This table comes from immunoSEQ multiplex PCR, and its TCRdb copy is limited to in-frame clones, with some not included. This table has roughly 280,000 clones, approximately 60% appearing once. This sample comprised CD4+ T cells sorted from blood, obtained at roughly week 52, from a patient treated with tofacitinib. Receptors originate from a human donor with alopecia areata.

The chain uses TRBV7-9 and TRBJ2-3, with D possibly being TRBD1 (6 bases). The V and J ends lost 5 bases and 3 bases respectively, with 9 bases between them. This CDR3 is 13 amino acids long. CDR1 and CDR2 from the germline V gene are SEHNR and FQNEAQ (reference sequence). For the CDR3, the DNA is TGTGCCAGCAGCAATAGGGGGACAGATACGCAGTATTTT. It translates to CASSNRGTDTQYF. The entire variable domain, with the rest obtained from reference TRBV7-9 and TRBJ2-3, is as follows: DTGVSQNPRHKITKRGQNVTFRCDPISEHNRLYWYRQTLGQGPEFLTYFQNEAQLEKSRLLSDRFSAERPKGSFSTLEIQRTEQGDSAMYLCASSNRGTDTQYFGPGTRLTVL.

The rearrangement uses TRBV29-1 and TRBJ2-1, with D hard to call. V was trimmed by 1 base and J by 6 bases, leaving 10 bases between them. Germline CDR1 and CDR2: SQVTM and ANQGSEA. This CDR3 spans 13 amino acids. This chain's CDR3 is CSVEVSIGNEQFF. CDR3 coding DNA: TGCAGCGTTGAAGTTAGTATAGGCAATGAGCAGTTCTTC.

The sample holds a few counts of this clone. V usage is TRBV6-4 and J usage is TRBJ1-1; D remains unclear. Germline V CDR1 and CDR2: MRHNA, SNTAGT. V was pared by 0 bases and J by 4 bases, with 24 bases between. The CDR3 sequence is 19 residues long. The CDR3 DNA reads TGTGCCAGCAGTGACTCGATCACGAGGAGTCTTGCCTTCCCCACTGAAGCTTTCTTT. It codes for CASSDSITRSLAFPTEAFF.

The chain is built from TRBV7-9 and TRBJ2-7, with a weak D call TRBD2 (6 bases). Per germline, CDR1 SEHNR and CDR2 FQNEAQ (reference sequence). The CDR3 sequence is 15 residues long. V lost 0 bases, J lost 2 bases, and 11 bases lay in between. Here the CDR3 reads CASSLAAGLPYEQYF. For the CDR3, the DNA is TGTGCCAGCAGCTTAGCGGCGGGGCTACCCTACGAGCAGTACTTC. Full variable domain (outside the CDR3, taken from reference TRBV7-9 and TRBJ2-7): DTGVSQNPRHKITKRGQNVTFRCDPISEHNRLYWYRQTLGQGPEFLTYFQNEAQLEKSRLLSDRFSAERPKGSFSTLEIQRTEQGDSAMYLCASSLAAGLPYEQYFGPGTRLTVT.

This clone was observed a few times. V gene TRBV29-1 combines with J gene TRBJ1-2; weak D call: TRBD1 (6 bases). The germline V gene has CDR1 SQVTM and CDR2 ANQGSEA. The ends were cut back, 2 bases at V and 4 bases at J, with 11 bases in the middle. This CDR3 region has 13 residues. The CDR3 spells CSVETGALYGYTF. CDR3 sequence (DNA): TGCAGCGTTGAAACGGGGGCCCTCTATGGCTACACCTTC.

The chain is built from TRBV7-3 and TRBJ1-1; possibly TRBD1 for D (5 bases). V lost 5 bases to trimming and J lost 3 bases, with 10 bases between them. Germline V lookup: CDR1 SGHTA, CDR2 FQGTGA. This CDR3 has 13 amino acids. For the CDR3, the DNA is TGTGCCAGCAGCCAAGGGGCGGACACTGAAGCTTTCTTT. Amino acid sequence: CASSQGADTEAFF.

This sequence joins TRBV27 and TRBJ2-7; D may be TRBD1 (5 bases). The V gene's germline CDR1 is MNHEY and CDR2 SMNVEV (reference sequence). Between the trimmed V and J ends, which lost 6 bases and 1 base, there was a span of 10 bases. CDR3 length: 13 residues. CDR3: CASRGLRSYEQYF. DNA of the CDR3: TGTGCCAGCAGGGGGCTCCGGTCCTACGAGCAGTACTTC.

This clone has just a few counts. The gene calls are TRBV29-1 and TRBJ1-1; D call uncertain. The V gene's germline CDR1 is SQVTM and CDR2 ANQGSEA. There are 13 residues in the CDR3. V was trimmed by 3 bases and J by 6 bases, leaving 14 bases between them. As DNA, the CDR3 is TGCAGCGTTGATTTCACCTCGGGTCCTGAAGCTTTCTTT. Translation gives CSVDFTSGPEAFF.

The J gene is TRBJ2-3, the V gene TRBV4-2, with 11 bases that match TRBD2. This CDR3 has 17 residues. Germline V gene lookup returns CDR1 LGHNA and CDR2 YNFKEQ. Trimming at V came to 0 bases and at J to 4 bases, leaving 6 bases not matched to a gene. The CDR3 spells CASSQEFGTSGPDTQYF. The CDR3 DNA sequence: TGTGCCAGCAGCCAAGAGTTCGGGACTAGCGGCCCAGATACGCAGTATTTT.

The chain joins TRBV30 to TRBJ2-2; the D gene is possibly TRBD1 (5 bases). Germline loops: CDR1 GTSNPN, CDR2 SVGIG (reference sequence). CDR3 length equals 14 residues. V lost 0 bases and J 1 base, leaving 6 bases between the germline ends. The CDR3 loop is CAWSVTVNTGELFF. The CDR3 nucleotides read TGTGCCTGGAGTGTGACAGTGAACACCGGGGAGCTGTTTTTT.

This clone was seen only a few times. The V and J genes are TRBV9 and TRBJ2-3; a weak D match, TRBD2 (6 bases). The V and J ends lost 4 bases and 4 bases respectively, with 16 bases between them. Germline lookup yields CDR1 SGDLS and CDR2 YYNGEE. The CDR3 loop spans 15 amino acids. The CDR3 nucleotides are TGTGCCAGCAGCCCCCTTCGACTAGTAGCAGATACGCAGTATTTT. Protein sequence: CASSPLRLVADTQYF.

This clone was observed once. CDR3 in amino acids: CASSSRDLANYGYTF. CDR3 coding DNA: TGCGCCAGCAGCTCCCGGGACCTAGCTAACTATGGCTACACCTTC. The rearrangement links TRBV4-3 to TRBJ1-2; tentatively, D is TRBD1 (5 bases). Trimming removed 5 bases at V and 0 bases at J, with 13 bases between. Germline assignment: CDR1 LGHNA and CDR2 YSLEER. The length of the CDR3 is 15 residues.

This sequence joins TRBV2 and TRBJ1-1; possible D gene TRBD1, 5 bases. The CDR3 spans 13 residues. V was trimmed by 7 bases and J by 1 base, leaving 10 bases between them. Per germline, CDR1 SNHLY and CDR2 FYNNEI. The CDR3 DNA reads TGTGCCAGCACCCAGGGTCCGAACACTGAAGCTTTCTTT. Protein product: CASTQGPNTEAFF.

The chain uses TRBV2 and TRBJ2-5; 7 positions match TRBD1. The CDR3 loop spans 13 amino acids. Trimming removed 7 bases from V and 5 bases from J; junction bases left unmatched: 7. Germline lookup yields CDR1 SNHLY and CDR2 FYNNEI. Written as DNA, the CDR3 is TGTGCCAGCACACCGACAGGGACGGAGACCCAGTACTTC. This gives the protein CASTPTGTETQYF.

The V and J genes are TRBV30 and TRBJ1-3; D is undetermined. CDR1 and CDR2 (germline): GTSNPN, SVGIG (reference sequence). V gave up 2 bases and J gave up 3 bases, with 8 bases separating them. CDR3 length: 13 amino acids. CDR3 nucleotides: TGTGCCTGGAGTACGGGTAATGGAAACACCATATATTTT. Its protein product is CAWSTGNGNTIYF.

V gene TRBV5-4 combines with J gene TRBJ2-1, with D perhaps TRBD1 (6 bases). V was clipped by 4 bases and J by 12 bases, with 14 bases between them. Looked up from germline, CDR1 is SGHNT and CDR2 is YYREEE (reference sequence). The CDR3 extends over 12 amino acids. The CDR3 loop is CASSPTRGLQFF. The CDR3 DNA reads as TGTGCCAGCAGCCCCACCAGGGGCCTGCAGTTCTTC. The entire variable domain, with the rest obtained from reference TRBV5-4 and TRBJ2-1, is as follows: ETGVTQSPTHLIKTRGQQVTLRCSSQSGHNTVSWYQQALGQGPQFIFQYYREEENGRGNFPPRFSGLQFPNYSSELNVNALELDDSALYLCASSPTRGLQFFGPGTRLTVL.

The V gene is TRBV29-1, the J gene TRBJ1-2; 8 nucleotides agree with TRBD1. The germline V gene has CDR1 SQVTM and CDR2 ANQGSEA. Germline trimming cut 4 bases from V and 13 bases from J; bases unmatched to any gene: 8. CDR3 size: 11 residues. For the CDR3, the DNA is TGCAGCGTTGGGACAGGGCATTTCGCCACCTTC. As protein: CSVGTGHFATF.

The V and J genes are TRBV29-1 and TRBJ2-3, with 7 bases matching TRBD1. There are 15 residues in the CDR3. Germline lookup yields CDR1 SQVTM and CDR2 ANQGSEA. The junction had 10 bases not matched to a gene; V was cut back by 6 bases and J by 1 base. CDR3: CSVTGGDRGTDTQYF. The CDR3 region has the DNA TGCAGCGTCACAGGAGGAGACAGGGGCACAGATACGCAGTATTTT.